The following is a T cell receptor (beta chain) sequence with its context. This was the immunoSEQ v3 assay. Each library reached some 2.1 million read pairs, or roughly 4.5-6.5 million at deep level. Using immunoSEQ multiplex PCR, the repertoire was profiled, and TCRdb retains in-frame clones only, with some absent. Of tens of thousands of clones detected, about 70% appear once; the ten largest clones hold about 2.5%. The data derive from a study of TIL therapy for anti-PD-1-resistant metastatic lung cancer. V was cut by 1 base and J by 3 bases, with 12 bases left in between. The germline CDR1 and CDR2 sequences are SGHTA and FQGNSA. The CDR3 is 15 residues long. The time point: pre-treatment sample, taken before nivolumab and TIL therapy. Patients were adults with stage 4 NSCLC.

This specimen consisted of blood, obtained at baseline. This receptor was obtained from a woman aged 30-79 years with non-small cell lung cancer. J is TRBJ1-1 and V is TRBV7-2, with D possibly being TRBD1 (5 bases). CDR3 in DNA: TGTGCCAGCAGCTTAGGTCCGGGGCCATACACTGAAGCTTTCTTT. This sequence encodes CASSLGPGPYTEAFF. The entire variable domain, with the rest obtained from reference TRBV7-2 and TRBJ1-1, is as follows: GAGVSQSPSNKVTEKGKDVELRCDPISGHTALYWYRQSLGQGLEFLIYFQGNSAPDKSGLPSDRFSAERTGGSVSTLTIQRTQQEDSAVYLCASSLGPGPYTEAFFGQGTRLTVV.